A single sample gave rise to the 8 T cell receptor beta chains below, sequenced in a study of cytomegalovirus exposure and HLA in healthy donors. Amplification used 60 Vbeta primers and 13 Jbeta primers. Only in-frame clones appear in the TCRdb table, and some are missing; sequencing was by immunoSEQ multiplex PCR. The profile covers about 100,000 clones, with 55% to 85% appearing a single time and around 7.8% taken by the ten largest. The sequenced material came from PBMCs. The receptors come from a man aged 25 to 40 in good health and CMV-seronegative.

This chain links TRBV6-5 with TRBJ1-2; unclear D gene. There are 13 residues in the CDR3. Germline values: CDR1 MNHEY, CDR2 SVGAGI. V lost 5 bases and J lost 8, with 15 bases in between. The CDR3 sequence is CASSPLRAGGYTF. CDR3 sequence (DNA): TGTGCCAGCAGTCCCCTTAGGGCGGGGGGCTACACCTTC.

The chain carries TRBV27 and TRBJ2-5, with TRBD2 matching over 9 bases. Germline V gene data show CDR1 as MNHEY and CDR2 as SMNVEV (reference sequence). This CDR3 is built from 16 residues. Trimming removed 3 bases from V and 3 bases from J; junction bases left unmatched: 8. The CDR3 DNA is TGTGCCAGCAGTTTCGACAGGACTAGCGTAGAAGAGACCCAGTACTTC. This sequence encodes CASSFDRTSVEETQYF.

The chain links TRBV7-7 to TRBJ2-2; 7 nucleotides line up with TRBD2. This CDR3 contains 16 residues. Losses at the gene ends were 3 bases for V and 3 bases for J; bases not matched to a gene: 7. Germline V gives CDR1 SSHAT, CDR2 FNYEAQ (reference sequence). The CDR3 sequence is CASSFGGSLDTGELFF. The DNA of the CDR3 is TGTGCCAGCAGCTTCGGCGGGAGTTTGGACACCGGGGAGCTGTTTTTT.

The rearrangement links TRBV7-9 to TRBJ2-7, with 7 bases aligning to TRBD2. Germline CDR1 and CDR2: SEHNR and FQNEAQ (reference sequence). The junction had 7 bases not matched to a gene; V was cut back by 5 bases and J by 0 bases. This CDR3 is 15 amino acids long. The CDR3 here is CASSRSGTNSYEQYF. As DNA, the CDR3 is TGTGCCAGCAGCCGCTCCGGGACTAACTCCTACGAGCAGTACTTC.

The chain recombines TRBV19 with TRBJ2-3; D may be TRBD1 (6 bases). From germline, CDR1 is LNHDA and CDR2 SQIVND (reference sequence). CDR3 length: 16 residues. V dropped 3 bases and J dropped 5 bases, with 18 bases sitting between them. CDR3 sequence reads: CASSMGSTGLGDTQYF. Here the CDR3 DNA reads TGTGCCAGTAGTATGGGGTCCACAGGGCTGGGAGATACGCAGTATTTT.

The chain uses TRBV6-5 and TRBJ1-2; D call uncertain. The ends were cut back, 4 bases at V and 4 bases at J, with 10 bases in the middle. Germline lookup yields CDR1 MNHEY and CDR2 SVGAGI. The CDR3 spans 13 residues. CDR3 protein: CASSSAPLYGYTF. Here the CDR3 DNA reads TGTGCCAGCAGTTCTGCGCCGCTCTATGGCTACACCTTC.

This chain joins TRBV2 and TRBJ2-7, with 8 positions matching TRBD1. The V gene's germline CDR1 is SNHLY and CDR2 FYNNEI. The length of the CDR3 is 16 residues. V lost 2 bases and J lost 4; bases outside the gene matches: 10. The CDR3 is CASSELGQGWSYEQYF. The CDR3 DNA is TGTGCCAGCAGTGAACTTGGACAGGGTTGGTCTTACGAGCAGTACTTC.

The chain combines TRBV7-2 with TRBJ2-5; tentatively, D is TRBD2 (6 bases). The CDR3 sequence is 18 residues long. CDR1 is SGHTA, CDR2 FQGNSA, per germline. V was clipped by 2 bases and J by 2 bases, with 21 bases between them. In DNA, the CDR3 is TGTGCCAGCAGCTTATTCAGCGCGGGGTCTAGCGATCAAGAGACCCAGTACTTC. It codes for CASSLFSAGSSDQETQYF.